This entry describes one TCR beta chain. Some clones are missing from TCRdb's copy, which holds only in-frame ones; the method was immunoSEQ multiplex PCR. The sample lists about 120,000 clones, approximately 88% seen once, with approximately 3.2% in the top ten. The CDR3 runs to 14 residues. The V gene lost 4 bases and the J gene lost 6 bases, with 16 bases spanning the gap. Germline V gives CDR1 KGHSY, CDR2 FQNENV. The sample is drawn from a study of control samples from healthy donors and cancer patients. The sample consisted of blood. V is TRBV16 and J is TRBJ2-7; D gene unclear. This TCR derives from a man in his forties in good health. The CDR3 sequence: CASSLSQTTGEQYF. The DNA of the CDR3 is TGTGCCAGCAGCCTATCCCAAACGACGGGCGAGCAGTACTTC.